One TCR beta chain is described in this entry. Its target is not known. Version v3.0 of the immunoSEQ assay ran at survey level. In sequencing, about 35,000-50,000 T-cell genomes per sample were targeted. Generated by immunoSEQ multiplex PCR, the TCRdb table keeps only in-frame clones and is missing some. The sample records 25,000 to 35,000 clones, just over 85% being singletons. The data belong to a study of long-term antiretroviral therapy in people with HIV. Findings of the study overall: Patients on ART gained diversity, which nonetheless stayed below transplant donor controls. No data on ART adherence, viral resistance or therapy changes.

This CDR3 region has 14 residues. Germline CDR1 is MGHRA and CDR2 is YSYEKL. V gave up 6 bases and J gave up 7 bases; unmatched junction bases: 7. At minimum, one pre-ART and two post-ART PBMC samples were obtained from each donor. The chain links TRBV4-1 to TRBJ2-1; TRBD1 matches at 9 bases. This sequence was found in a young woman with HIV. The specimen was unsorted PBMCs, collected 0.8 years after starting antiretroviral therapy. In nucleotides, the CDR3 is TGCGCCAGCAGGGGGGACAGGGTTAAGAATGAGCAGTTCTTC. Translation: CASRGDRVKNEQFF.